This T cell receptor beta chain was sequenced in a study of blood T cells in healthy people across ages. The length of the CDR3 is 15 residues. CDR1 is MNHEY, CDR2 SVGEGT, per germline. V shed 10 bases and J shed 4 bases, with 19 bases lying between them. Then a second PCR, running about 6 to 12 cycles, was carried out with a sample-barcoded 5' primer and a J-beta primer mix. TCRdb processed the 5' RACE reads anew with MiXCR; each CDR3 protein has one entry. The table includes about 1.8 million distinct CDR3 sequences, around 50% detected once. Total RNA extraction produced at least 5.5 micrograms (per sample) for the study.

This TCR was sampled from a woman in her thirties or forties in good health. The sample was blood. J is TRBJ2-2 and V is TRBV6-2 or TRBV6-3; possibly TRBD1 or TRBD2 for D (6 bases each). The CDR3 DNA reads TGTGCCACCAAGGAGGGGGGTCCATCCACCGGGGAGCTGTTTTTT. It is translated as CATKEGGPSTGELFF.